Shown below are 31 T cell receptor beta chains from a single sample sequenced in a study of shared clonotypes between healthy human individuals. The method was immunoSEQ multiplex PCR; TCRdb's version includes in-frame clones alone and lacks a portion of them. This sample has about 1.5 million clones, with around 95% found just once. The sequencing sample was made of naive CD4+ T cells sorted from blood. This sample's subset: CD45RA+ positively selected. The receptors come from a man younger than 40 in good health.

The chain carries TRBV6-5 and TRBJ1-2, with a weak D call TRBD1 (6 bases). In germline, CDR1 is MNHEY, CDR2 SVGAGI. The CDR3 is 15 residues long. V lost 2 bases and J lost 7, with 17 bases in between. CDR3 residues: CASSYDGGAAIGYTF. CDR3 coding DNA: TGTGCCAGCAGTTACGATGGGGGGGCCGCTATTGGCTACACCTTC.

The CDR3, as DNA: TGCGCCAGCAGCCTTGGAGAGGGCGCCAAGTGGGAGCAGTACTTC. Translation gives CASSLGEGAKWEQYF. The chain carries TRBV4-1 and TRBJ2-7, with D perhaps matching TRBD2 (5 bases). The length of the CDR3 is 15 residues. Germline V gives CDR1 MGHRA, CDR2 YSYEKL. With 4 bases removed from V and 7 bases from J, the gap between germline ends came to 20 bases.

This clone appeared a single time. This chain links TRBV9 with TRBJ2-3; D gene ambiguous. V was shortened by 0 bases and J by 4 bases, with 9 bases between the two germline ends. Germline loops: CDR1 SGDLS, CDR2 YYNGEE. The CDR3 covers 14 residues. The CDR3 bases are TGTGCCAGCAGCGTAGTGGGTCAAGCAGATACGCAGTATTTT. Residues: CASSVVGQADTQYF. The variable domain in full, completed from reference TRBV9 and TRBJ2-3, reads DSGVTQTPKHLITATGQRVTLRCSPRSGDLSVYWYQQSLDQGLQFLIQYYNGEERAKGNILERFSAQQFPDLHSELNLSSLELGDSALYFCASSVVGQADTQYFGPGTRLTVL.

J is TRBJ1-4 and V is TRBV5-1; D is possibly TRBD1 (6 bases). Per the germline V gene, CDR1 is SGHRS and CDR2 is YFSETQ. There are 14 residues in the CDR3. Trimming took off 0 bases at V and 8 bases at J, with 11 bases between the two ends. CDR3 loop: CASSLAGTQEKLFF. The CDR3, as DNA: TGCGCCAGCAGCTTGGCAGGGACACAGGAAAAACTGTTTTTT.

This clone was found once. At the DNA level, this CDR3 is encoded by other sequences in the same sample as well. The chain has TRBV7-2 and TRBJ1-5; D is unclear. This CDR3 region has 13 residues. V lost 5 bases to trimming and J lost 4 bases, with 9 bases between them. CDR1 and CDR2 from the germline V gene are SGHTA and FQGNSA. The DNA for the CDR3 is TGTGCCAGCAGCCCAAGCCGAAATCAGCCCCAGCATTTT. Amino acid sequence: CASSPSRNQPQHF. Full variable domain (outside the CDR3, taken from reference TRBV7-2 and TRBJ1-5): GAGVSQSPSNKVTEKGKDVELRCDPISGHTALYWYRQSLGQGLEFLIYFQGNSAPDKSGLPSDRFSAERTGGSVSTLTIQRTQQEDSAVYLCASSPSRNQPQHFGDGTRLSIL.

Only a few counts were recorded for this clone. V usage is TRBV28 and J usage is TRBJ1-2; D is perhaps TRBD1 (6 bases). The V end lost 7 bases, the J end lost 4 bases, and 13 bases lay between the germline ends. This CDR3 has 13 amino acids. Germline values: CDR1 MDHEN, CDR2 SYDVKM. For the CDR3, the DNA is TGTGCCAGCACCCCCGGACAGACCTATGGCTACACCTTC. Protein: CASTPGQTYGYTF.

The chain couples TRBV18 to TRBJ2-1; tentatively, D is TRBD1 or TRBD2 (5 bases each). The CDR3 contains 17 residues. Germline CDR1 is KGHSH and CDR2 is LQKENI. Trimming pared 6 bases from V and 2 bases from J, leaving 20 bases between. CDR3 bases: TGTGCCAGCTCGCTTTACACCGGGACGGTTACCTACAATGAGCAGTTCTTC. Protein sequence: CASSLYTGTVTYNEQFF.

This clone was seen once. The chain couples TRBV18 to TRBJ1-3; D not resolved. V lost 3 bases to trimming and J lost 0 bases, with 12 bases between them. Germline V lookup: CDR1 KGHSH, CDR2 LQKENI. CDR3 length: 16 residues. CDR3 in DNA: TGTGCCAGCTCACCTCTAACAGCCGACTCTGGAAACACCATATATTTT. Amino acids: CASSPLTADSGNTIYF.

In nucleotides, the CDR3 is TGTGCCAGCAGCTTGGGGGGACAGGGAAGGAGAGAGCAGTTCTTC. This gives the protein CASSLGGQGRREQFF. This rearrangement joins TRBV5-6 to TRBJ2-1, with 9 bases aligning to TRBD1. The CDR3 runs to 15 residues. V was pared by 0 bases and J by 10 bases, with 8 bases of the junction left unmatched. Germline values: CDR1 SGHDT, CDR2 YYEEEE.

The V and J genes are TRBV29-1 and TRBJ1-1, with D perhaps matching TRBD1 (6 bases). The CDR3 has 13 residues. The germline V and J ends were trimmed by 7 bases and 4 bases, with 16 bases remaining between them. The germline V gene encodes CDR1 SQVTM and CDR2 ANQGSEA. CDR3 amino acids: CSGGGGSGTEAFF. Written as DNA, the CDR3 is TGCAGCGGAGGGGGTGGGTCCGGCACTGAAGCTTTCTTT.

V gene TRBV6-1 combines with J gene TRBJ2-3; maybe TRBD2 (6 bases). The germline V gene has CDR1 MNHNS and CDR2 SASEGT. Trimming pared 3 bases from V and 4 bases from J, leaving 11 bases between. This CDR3 is 14 amino acids long. In DNA, the CDR3 is TGTGCCAGCAGTGATGGGGGGAACGCAGATACGCAGTATTTT. Translated: CASSDGGNADTQYF.

V usage is TRBV5-1 and J usage is TRBJ2-7; 12 positions match TRBD1. The CDR3 spans 14 residues. Germline V gene data show CDR1 as SGHRS and CDR2 as YFSETQ. V gave up 2 bases and J gave up 5 bases; unmatched junction bases: 2. The CDR3 protein is CASSFGTGGHEQYF. CDR3 nucleotide sequence: TGCGCCAGCAGCTTCGGGACAGGGGGCCACGAGCAGTACTTC.

This clone was seen just once. V and J are TRBV27 and TRBJ2-3; D possibly corresponds to TRBD2 (6 bases). V was shortened by 5 bases and J by 1 base, with 13 bases between the two germline ends. Germline-derived CDR1 and CDR2 are MNHEY and SMNVEV (reference sequence). This CDR3 contains 15 residues. CDR3 amino acids: CASSPGLVRTDTQYF. The CDR3, as DNA: TGTGCCAGCAGTCCGGGACTGGTTCGCACAGATACGCAGTATTTT.

The rearrangement links TRBV18 to TRBJ1-2; D gene unclear. Germline CDR1 reads KGHSH; CDR2 reads LQKENI. The CDR3 consists of 15 residues. Trimming stripped 3 bases from V and 6 bases from J, with 17 bases between. The CDR3 DNA reads as TGTGCCAGCTCACCGGTTATAACTAAAAGTGATGGCTACACCTTC. Translating gives CASSPVITKSDGYTF.

V gene TRBV11-2 combines with J gene TRBJ1-2; a weak D match, TRBD1 (6 bases). There are 16 residues in the CDR3. Deletions cut 5 bases from V and 6 bases from J, with 22 bases between. Looked up from germline, CDR1 is SGHAT and CDR2 is FQNNGV. CDR3 coding DNA: TGTGCCAGCAGCCAATTGAAGCAGGGGATGGGTGATGGCTACACCTTC. It encodes CASSQLKQGMGDGYTF.

The CDR3 DNA follows: TGTGCCAGCAGTTTGCGGACCGGGCTTTGGGAGAGGACCGGGGAGCTGTTTTTT. Its protein product is CASSLRTGLWERTGELFF. The V gene is TRBV27, the J gene TRBJ2-2, with a weak D call TRBD2 (5 bases). V was trimmed by 3 bases and J by 5 bases, leaving 22 bases between them. Per germline, CDR1 MNHEY and CDR2 SMNVEV (reference sequence). This CDR3 is built from 18 residues.

V is TRBV2 and J is TRBJ1-5, with D possibly matching TRBD1 (5 bases). Trimming left V 2 bases short and J 7 bases short, with 12 bases between. CDR3 length: 14 residues. Germline assignment: CDR1 SNHLY and CDR2 FYNNEI. CDR3 sequence (DNA): TGTGCCAGCAGTGAAACAGGAATGGACCAGCCCCAGCATTTT. It codes for CASSETGMDQPQHF.

J is TRBJ2-7 and V is TRBV7-9; D may be TRBD2 (5 bases). V was cut by 4 bases and J by 1 base, with 8 bases left in between. Germline CDR1 SEHNR, CDR2 FQNEAQ (reference sequence). The CDR3 loop spans 13 amino acids. The CDR3 DNA sequence: TGTGCCAGCAGCTATAGCGCGTCCTACGAGCAGTACTTC. It translates to CASSYSASYEQYF.

V and J are TRBV2 and TRBJ1-2, with D maybe TRBD1 (6 bases). Between the trimmed V and J ends, which lost 9 bases and 4 bases, there was a span of 15 bases. CDR3 length: 13 residues. CDR1 and CDR2 from the germline V gene are SNHLY and FYNNEI. The CDR3 protein is CARTKGQSYGYTF. CDR3 bases: TGTGCCAGAACCAAAGGACAGTCCTATGGCTACACCTTC.

CDR3 sequence: CASSWRGQGYTGELFF. CDR3 DNA sequence: TGCGCCAGCAGCTGGAGGGGACAGGGATACACCGGGGAGCTGTTTTTT. The chain combines TRBV5-1 with TRBJ2-2, with 9 positions matching TRBD1. Germline-derived CDR1 and CDR2 are SGHRS and YFSETQ. The CDR3 is 16 amino acids. The trim removed 3 bases at V and 3 bases at J, leaving 6 bases unmatched. Based on the CDR3 plus reference TRBV5-1 and TRBJ2-2, the full variable domain is KAGVTQTPRYLIKTRGQQVTLSCSPISGHRSVSWYQQTPGQGLQFLFEYFSETQRNKGNFPGRFSGRQFSNSRSEMNVSTLELGDSALYLCASSWRGQGYTGELFFGEGSRLTVL.

The chain is built from TRBV20-1 and TRBJ1-2, with D tentatively TRBD1 (6 bases). The germline V gene encodes CDR1 DFQATT and CDR2 SNEGSKA (reference sequence). The CDR3 consists of 11 residues. The ends were cut back, 7 bases at V and 5 bases at J, with 11 bases in the middle. Here the CDR3 DNA reads TGCAGTGTTGGAGGGGGTTATGGCTACACCTTC. The encoded protein is CSVGGGYGYTF.

The chain links TRBV18 to TRBJ2-3; perhaps TRBD2 as D (6 bases). Per the germline V gene, CDR1 is KGHSH and CDR2 is LQKENI. There are 16 residues in the CDR3. V was cut by 4 bases and J by 2 bases, with 16 bases left in between. The CDR3 region has the DNA TGTGCCAGCTCACTCCGAGGGGCTAGCGACACAGATACGCAGTATTTT. Its protein is CASSLRGASDTDTQYF.

This clone came up a few times. The chain employs TRBV6-5 and TRBJ2-7; 8 bases line up with TRBD2. The CDR3 loop spans 15 amino acids. Germline V gene data show CDR1 as MNHEY and CDR2 as SVGAGI. J lost 2 bases, V lost 6 bases, and 9 bases had no gene match. The CDR3 spells CASSREGRKAYEQYF. The CDR3 region has the DNA TGTGCCAGCAGCCGGGAGGGGCGGAAAGCCTACGAGCAGTACTTC.

The chain recombines TRBV19 with TRBJ2-3; 14 bases map to TRBD2. This CDR3 spans 17 amino acids. Germline values: CDR1 LNHDA, CDR2 SQIVND (reference sequence). V dropped 3 bases and J dropped 2; count of bases not matched to a gene: 4. The CDR3 nucleotides are TGTGCCAGTAGTATTGGGACTAGCGGGAGTCCCACAGATACGCAGTATTTT. Its protein product is CASSIGTSGSPTDTQYF.

J is TRBJ2-1 and V is TRBV5-1, with 8 bases aligning to TRBD2. The CDR3 totals 18 residues. Germline values: CDR1 SGHRS, CDR2 YFSETQ. With 4 bases clipped from V and 4 bases from J, the junction kept 16 bases outside the gene matches. The CDR3 sequence is CASSEAGTWASGYNEQFF. DNA for the CDR3: TGCGCCAGCAGCGAGGCAGGGACGTGGGCTAGCGGGTACAATGAGCAGTTCTTC.

The chain is built from TRBV6-5 and TRBJ1-1; unclear D gene. The CDR3 consists of 16 residues. Per germline, CDR1 MNHEY and CDR2 SVGAGI. Trimming took off 2 bases at V and 2 bases at J, with 15 bases between the two ends. The CDR3 loop reads CASSYRGSKSNTEAFF. CDR3 sequence (DNA): TGTGCCAGCAGTTACCGGGGATCTAAAAGCAACACTGAAGCTTTCTTT.

The chain joins TRBV27 to TRBJ2-2, with TRBD2 matching over 7 bases. The trim removed 3 bases at V and 4 bases at J, leaving 5 bases unmatched. Germline V gene sequence: CDR1 MNHEY, CDR2 SMNVEV (reference sequence). This CDR3 region has 15 residues. DNA of the CDR3: TGTGCCAGCAGTTTGAGGACTAGAGTCACCGGGGAGCTGTTTTTT. Translating gives CASSLRTRVTGELFF.

Points on this clone: The same CDR3 arises from other DNA sequences in this sample as well. The J gene is TRBJ2-5, the V gene TRBV6-6; D is unresolved. Germline V gene lookup returns CDR1 MNHNY and CDR2 SVGAGI (reference sequence). This CDR3 is built from 11 residues. V was cut by 5 bases and J by 5 bases, with 6 bases left in between. In DNA, the CDR3 is TGTGCCAGCAGTCCCCTGGAGACCCAGTACTTC. It codes for CASSPLETQYF.

This sequence joins TRBV5-1 and TRBJ2-7; a possible D gene is TRBD1 (6 bases). Germline V lookup: CDR1 SGHRS, CDR2 YFSETQ. The CDR3 is made up of 13 amino acids. The V gene lost 4 bases and the J gene lost 3 bases, with 11 bases spanning the gap. In DNA form, the CDR3 reads TGCGCCAGCAGCCGGACAGACAGCTACGAGCAGTACTTC. This translates into CASSRTDSYEQYF.

V usage is TRBV15 and J usage is TRBJ1-4; maybe TRBD1 (5 bases). In germline, CDR1 is LNHNV, CDR2 YYDKDF (reference sequence). The length of the CDR3 is 15 residues. V gave up 1 base and J gave up 6 bases, with 12 bases separating them. CDR3 amino acids: CATSRGTPGDEKLFF. In DNA form, the CDR3 reads TGTGCCACCAGCAGAGGTACCCCGGGGGATGAAAAACTGTTTTTT.

Concerning this clone itself: The same CDR3 can be traced to other DNA sequences in this sample. J is TRBJ1-1 and V is TRBV11-2; tentative D call: TRBD1 (5 bases). V was pared by 3 bases and J by 1 base, with 9 bases between. This CDR3 has 14 amino acids. Looked up from germline, CDR1 is SGHAT and CDR2 is FQNNGV. CDR3 loop: CASSFGQGNTEAFF. The CDR3 DNA follows: TGTGCCAGCAGCTTTGGCCAGGGGAACACTGAAGCTTTCTTT. The whole variable domain, remainder taken from reference TRBV11-2 and TRBJ1-1, is EAGVAQSPRYKIIEKRQSVAFWCNPISGHATLYWYQQILGQGPKLLIQFQNNGVVDDSQLPKDRFSAERLKGVDSTLKIQPAKLEDSAVYLCASSFGQGNTEAFFGQGTRLTVV.